A selection of T cell receptor beta chains follows, all from one sample in a study of T cells in Graves' hyperthyroidism and ophthalmopathy. TCRdb re-analysed the multiplex PCR reads in MiXCR, keeping a single row per CDR3 protein. The sample lists about 640,000 distinct CDR3 sequences; under 25% were seen once. Material: blood. These receptors originate from a young man with Graves' ophthalmopathy. The CDR3 runs from the conserved cysteine through the conserved F or W. Each record gives: D gene, J gene, V gene, clone size, CDR3 DNA, CDR3 protein. The D gene is left open where the match is weak. The size entry is marked missing in some rows and otherwise reads once, few, many or a size class.

- TRBJ2-3 TRBV7-9 many TGTGCCAGCAGCTTAGGGGCCCGCGGGGCCATTGGTACGCAGTATTTT CASSLGARGAIGTQYF
- TRBJ1-1 TRBV3-1 once TGTGCCAGCAGCGCGCAGGAGGGGAACACTGAAGCTTTCTTT CASSAQEGNTEAFF
- TRBJ2-2 TRBV5-1 once TGCGCCAGCAAAACGGGAGAGGGAGCCGGGGAGCTGTTTTTT CASKTGEGAGELFF
TRBD1 TRBJ1-2 TRBV15 few TGTGCCACCAGCAGGGGACAGGGGTCTTTGGCTAACTATGGCTACACCTTC CATSRGQGSLANYGYTF
TRBD1 TRBJ2-6 TRBV7-9 - TGTGCCAGCAGCAAAGGACAGGGCATTAGTGGGGCCAACGTCCTGACTTTC CASSKGQGISGANVLTF
TRBD2 TRBJ2-7 TRBV6-2/TRBV6-3 many TGTGCCAGCAGTTACTCGGTCCAGCGGGGAGCCTACGAGCAGTACTTC CASSYSVQRGAYEQYF
- TRBJ2-5 TRBV30 many TGTGCCTGGACTGGGGGACAAGAGACCCAGTACTTC CAWTGGQETQYF
- TRBJ1-5 TRBV12-3/TRBV12-4 many TGTGCCAGCAGTTTCGGGTGGGACCGGAATCAGCCCCAGCATTTT CASSFGWDRNQPQHF
TRBD2 TRBJ2-5 TRBV28 many TGTGCCAGCAGTCCTGAGACGGGGCTAGCGGGTGTCCAAGGGACCCAGTACTTC CASSPETGLAGVQGTQYF
- TRBJ2-3 TRBV11-2 many TGTGCCAGCAGCGTATCCTACGGTAGCCCGAGTAGCACAGATACGCAGTATTTT CASSVSYGSPSSTDTQYF
TRBD2 TRBJ2-5 TRBV6-2/TRBV6-3 - TGTGCCAGCAGTCCCTCGGCGGGAGGGTACCAAGAGACCCAGTACTTC CASSPSAGGYQETQYF
TRBD2 TRBJ2-5 TRBV2 - TGTGCCAGCAGCCAAGAAGGCGGGAGGGCCCGAGAGACCCAGTACTTC CASSQEGGRARETQYF
TRBD2 TRBJ2-2 TRBV6-1 - TGTGCCAGCAGAAACGCCCTCAGCGGGAGAAAGGCCGGGGAGCTGTTTTTT CASRNALSGRKAGELFF
- TRBJ1-2 TRBV20-1 - TGCAGTGCTACCTCGGGAGGGACGGCCGGCTACACCTTC CSATSGGTAGYTF
TRBD1 TRBJ2-7 TRBV19 few TGTGCCAGTAGTGGACAGGGGGTCTCCTACGAGCAGTACTTC CASSGQGVSYEQYF
TRBD2 TRBJ2-3 TRBV27 many TGTGCCAGCAGTTTACCGGGACTAGCGGGAGCAGATACGCAGTATTTT CASSLPGLAGADTQYF
- TRBJ2-7 TRBV12-3/TRBV12-4 - TGTGCCAGCAGTGGTTCGGGGCTACAGTACCGTACGGAGCAGTACTTC CASSGSGLQYRTEQYF
- TRBJ2-3 TRBV13 few TGTGCCAGCAGCTCGAATAGCGAAGGGGCCGATACGCAGTATTTT CASSSNSEGADTQYF
TRBD2 TRBJ2-3 TRBV12-3/TRBV12-4 - TGTGCCAGCAGTTTCCTCCAGCGGGAGGGAGGTATCGCAGATACGCAGTATTTT CASSFLQREGGIADTQYF
- TRBJ1-4 TRBV11-2 few TGTGCCAGCAGCCCCGATCGGGGGGCAACTAATGAAAAACTGTTTTTT CASSPDRGATNEKLFF
TRBD2 TRBJ2-1 TRBV6-1 - TGTGCCAGCAGCCGCAGGGAGGGGTACAATGAGCAGTTCTTC CASSRREGYNEQFF
TRBD1 TRBJ2-1 TRBV2 once TGTGCCGACGCCGCTGGACAGGGGTACAATGAGCAGTTCTTC CADAAGQGYNEQFF
TRBD2 TRBJ2-7 TRBV19 - TGTGCCAGTAGTACCATAAGGACTAGCGGGAGTAGAGTACGCGAGCAGTACTTC CASSTIRTSGSRVREQYF
TRBD2 TRBJ2-3 TRBV7-8 many TGTGCCAGCAGCCTCGGATCCGGGACTAGCGGGAGGATTGGTGTAGATACGCAGTATTTT CASSLGSGTSGRIGVDTQYF
- TRBJ1-2 TRBV3-1 many TGTGCCAGCAGCCCCTCCGGGGTACGAGATGGCTACACCTTC CASSPSGVRDGYTF
- TRBJ2-1 TRBV6-2/TRBV6-3 few TGTGCCAGCAGTTACGGTCGCCTGAGAGCGATATACAATGAGCAGTTCTTC CASSYGRLRAIYNEQFF
- TRBJ1-5 TRBV19 - TGTGCCAGTAGTATGCCGAGAGCCCCTACCAATCAGCCCCAGCATTTT CASSMPRAPTNQPQHF